Shown below are 6 T cell receptor beta chains from a single sample sequenced in a study of stem cell transplantation in POMP-related autoinflammatory disease. Repertoires were generated with immunoSEQ multiplex PCR, while TCRdb's copy carries only in-frame clones and drops some. The repertoire holds over 60,000 clones, just over 90% seen once, with around 0.66% in the top ten. Source: CD4+ T cells from PBMCs, taken after stem cell transplantation. The origin of the receptors is a human patient with POMP-related autoinflammation and immune dysregulation (PRAID). Some of these T cells may belong to the graft donor.

This chain links TRBV10-3 with TRBJ2-2; TRBD1 matches 7 bases. Trimming took 4 bases from V and 7 from J; bases not matched to a gene: 9. CDR3 length: 15 amino acids. CDR1 and CDR2 (germline): ENHRY, SYGVKD. CDR3 sequence (DNA): TGTGCCATCAGTGGGAGGACAGGACGGCACGGGGAGCTGTTTTTT. As protein: CAISGRTGRHGELFF.

This sequence joins TRBV14 and TRBJ2-2; D remains unclear. Germline V CDR1 and CDR2: SGHDN, FVKESK. Trimming shortened V by 1 base and J by 5 bases, and 2 bases separated the two germline ends. The CDR3 is made up of 12 amino acids. The CDR3 here is CASSQGTGELFF. The CDR3 DNA is TGTGCCAGCAGCCAAGGGACCGGGGAGCTGTTTTTT. The variable domain in full, with the rest retrieved from reference TRBV14 and TRBJ2-2, is EAGVTQFPSHSVIEKGQTVTLRCDPISGHDNLYWYRRVMGKEIKFLLHFVKESKQDESGMPNNRFLAERTGGTYSTLKVQPAELEDSGVYFCASSQGTGELFFGEGSRLTVL.

The CDR3 coding sequence is TGTGCCAGTAGCCTCCAGAACAGGGGGCGCTTCGAAAAACTGTTTTTT. As protein: CASSLQNRGRFEKLFF. This chain connects TRBV19 to TRBJ1-4; the match to TRBD1 covers 9 bases. This CDR3 region has 16 residues. The germline V gene has CDR1 LNHDA and CDR2 SQIVND (reference sequence). V was pared by 6 bases and J by 8 bases, with 13 bases of the junction left unmatched.

As DNA, the CDR3 is TGTGCCAGCAGCCCACAAGCGGGGGGTGTCACCGGGGAGCTGTTTTTT. Translating it yields CASSPQAGGVTGELFF. The chain uses TRBV5-4 and TRBJ2-2; 9 bases line up with TRBD2. There are 16 residues in the CDR3. Germline assignment: CDR1 SGHNT and CDR2 YYREEE (reference sequence). The ends lost 4 bases at V and 4 bases at J; junction bases unmatched: 8.

V gene TRBV5-4 combines with J gene TRBJ2-3, with 15 bases that match TRBD2. CDR1 and CDR2 from the germline V gene are SGHNT and YYREEE (reference sequence). V shed 2 bases, J shed 0 bases, and the junction held 10 bases outside the gene matches. This CDR3 contains 20 residues. This CDR3 reads CASSFPGLAGGGSSTDTQYF. DNA for the CDR3: TGTGCCAGCAGCTTCCCGGGACTAGCGGGGGGCGGATCTAGCACAGATACGCAGTATTTT.

The chain employs TRBV30 and TRBJ2-7, with D perhaps TRBD1 (5 bases). From germline, CDR1 is GTSNPN and CDR2 SVGIG (reference sequence). Trimming removed 2 bases at V and 4 bases at J, with 15 bases between. There are 14 residues in the CDR3. The CDR3 sequence is CAWSKLDSPYEQYF. CDR3 coding DNA: TGTGCCTGGAGTAAACTCGACAGTCCTTACGAGCAGTACTTC.